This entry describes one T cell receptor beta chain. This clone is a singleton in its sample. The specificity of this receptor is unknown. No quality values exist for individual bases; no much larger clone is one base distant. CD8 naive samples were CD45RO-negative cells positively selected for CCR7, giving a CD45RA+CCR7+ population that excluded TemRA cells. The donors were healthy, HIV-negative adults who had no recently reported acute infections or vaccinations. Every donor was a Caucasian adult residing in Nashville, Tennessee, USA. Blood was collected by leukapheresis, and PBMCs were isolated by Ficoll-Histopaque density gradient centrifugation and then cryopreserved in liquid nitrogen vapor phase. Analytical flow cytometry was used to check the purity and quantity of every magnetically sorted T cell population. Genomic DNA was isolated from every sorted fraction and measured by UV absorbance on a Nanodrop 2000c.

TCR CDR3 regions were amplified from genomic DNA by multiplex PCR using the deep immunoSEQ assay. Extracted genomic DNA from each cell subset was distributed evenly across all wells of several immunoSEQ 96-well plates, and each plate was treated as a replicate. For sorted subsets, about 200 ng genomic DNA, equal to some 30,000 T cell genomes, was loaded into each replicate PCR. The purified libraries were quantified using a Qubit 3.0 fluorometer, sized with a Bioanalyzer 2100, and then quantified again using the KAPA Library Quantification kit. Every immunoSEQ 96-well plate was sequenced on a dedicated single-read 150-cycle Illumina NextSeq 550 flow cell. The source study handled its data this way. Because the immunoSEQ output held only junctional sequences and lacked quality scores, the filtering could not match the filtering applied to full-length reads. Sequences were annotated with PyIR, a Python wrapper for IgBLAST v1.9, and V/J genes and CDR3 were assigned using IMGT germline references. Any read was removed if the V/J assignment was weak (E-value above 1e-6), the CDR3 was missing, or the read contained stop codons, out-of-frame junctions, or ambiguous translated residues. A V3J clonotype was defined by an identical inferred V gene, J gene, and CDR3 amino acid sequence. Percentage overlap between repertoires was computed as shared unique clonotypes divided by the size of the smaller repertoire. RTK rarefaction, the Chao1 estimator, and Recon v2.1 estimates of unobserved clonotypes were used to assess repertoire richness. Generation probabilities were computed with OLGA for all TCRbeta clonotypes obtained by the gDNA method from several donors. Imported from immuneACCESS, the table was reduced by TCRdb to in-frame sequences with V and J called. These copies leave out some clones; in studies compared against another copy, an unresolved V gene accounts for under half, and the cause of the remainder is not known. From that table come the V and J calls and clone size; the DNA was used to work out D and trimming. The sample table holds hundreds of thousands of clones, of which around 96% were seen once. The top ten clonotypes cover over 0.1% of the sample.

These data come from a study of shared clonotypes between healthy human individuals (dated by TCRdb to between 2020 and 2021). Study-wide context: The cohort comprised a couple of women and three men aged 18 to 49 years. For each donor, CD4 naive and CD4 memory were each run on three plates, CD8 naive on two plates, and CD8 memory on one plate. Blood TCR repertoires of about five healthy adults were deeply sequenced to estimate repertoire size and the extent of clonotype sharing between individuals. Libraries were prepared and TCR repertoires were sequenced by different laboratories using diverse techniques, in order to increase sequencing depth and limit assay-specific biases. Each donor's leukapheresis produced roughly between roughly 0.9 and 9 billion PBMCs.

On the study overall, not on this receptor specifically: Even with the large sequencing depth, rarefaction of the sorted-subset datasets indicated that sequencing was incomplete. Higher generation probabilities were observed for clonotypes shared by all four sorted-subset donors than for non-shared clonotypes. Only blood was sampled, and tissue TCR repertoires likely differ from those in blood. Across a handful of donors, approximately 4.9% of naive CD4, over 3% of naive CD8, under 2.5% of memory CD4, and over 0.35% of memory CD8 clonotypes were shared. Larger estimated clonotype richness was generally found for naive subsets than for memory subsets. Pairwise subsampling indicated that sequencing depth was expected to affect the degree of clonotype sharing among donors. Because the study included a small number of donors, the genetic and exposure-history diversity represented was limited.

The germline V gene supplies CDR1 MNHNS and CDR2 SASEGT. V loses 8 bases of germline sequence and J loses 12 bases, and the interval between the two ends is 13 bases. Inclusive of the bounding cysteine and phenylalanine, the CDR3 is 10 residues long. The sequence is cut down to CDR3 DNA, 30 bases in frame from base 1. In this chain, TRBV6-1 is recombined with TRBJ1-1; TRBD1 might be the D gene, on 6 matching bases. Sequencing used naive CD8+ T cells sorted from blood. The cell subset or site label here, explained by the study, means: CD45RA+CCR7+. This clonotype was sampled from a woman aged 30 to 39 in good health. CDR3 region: CASAGHVSFF. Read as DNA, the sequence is TGTGCCAGCGCGGGACATGTATCTTTCTTT.